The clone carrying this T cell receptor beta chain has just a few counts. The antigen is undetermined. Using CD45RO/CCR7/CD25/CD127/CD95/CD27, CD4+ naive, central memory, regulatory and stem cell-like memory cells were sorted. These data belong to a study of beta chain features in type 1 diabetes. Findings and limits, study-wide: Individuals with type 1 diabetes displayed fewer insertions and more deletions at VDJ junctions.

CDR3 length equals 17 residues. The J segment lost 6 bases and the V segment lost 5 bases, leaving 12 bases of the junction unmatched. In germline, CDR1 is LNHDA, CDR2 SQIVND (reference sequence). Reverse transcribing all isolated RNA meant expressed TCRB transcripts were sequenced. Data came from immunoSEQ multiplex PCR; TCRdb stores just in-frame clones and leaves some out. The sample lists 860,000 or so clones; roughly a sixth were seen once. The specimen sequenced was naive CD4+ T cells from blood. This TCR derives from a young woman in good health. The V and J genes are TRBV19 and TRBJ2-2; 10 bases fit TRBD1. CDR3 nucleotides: TGTGCCAGTAGTTCCCTCCCGGGACAGGGGTCAGCCGGGGAGCTGTTTTTT. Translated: CASSSLPGQGSAGELFF.